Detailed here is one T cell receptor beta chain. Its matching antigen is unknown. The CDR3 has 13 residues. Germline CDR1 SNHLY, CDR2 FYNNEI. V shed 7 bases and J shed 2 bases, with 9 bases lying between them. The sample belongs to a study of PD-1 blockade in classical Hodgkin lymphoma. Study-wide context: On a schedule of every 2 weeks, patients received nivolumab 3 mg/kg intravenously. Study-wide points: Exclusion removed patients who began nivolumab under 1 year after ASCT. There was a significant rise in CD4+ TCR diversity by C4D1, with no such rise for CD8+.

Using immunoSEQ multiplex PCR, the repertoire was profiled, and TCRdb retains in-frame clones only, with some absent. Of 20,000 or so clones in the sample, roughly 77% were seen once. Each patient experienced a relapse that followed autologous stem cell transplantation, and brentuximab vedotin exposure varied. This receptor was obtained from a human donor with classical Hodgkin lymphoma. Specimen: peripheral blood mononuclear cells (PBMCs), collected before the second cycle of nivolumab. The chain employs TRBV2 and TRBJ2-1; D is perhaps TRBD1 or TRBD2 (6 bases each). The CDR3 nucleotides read TGTGCCAGCAAGGAGGGGGCCTACAATGAGCAGTTCTTC. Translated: CASKEGAYNEQFF. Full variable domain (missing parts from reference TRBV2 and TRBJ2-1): EPEVTQTPSHQVTQMGQEVILRCVPISNHLYFYWYRQILGQKVEFLVSFYNNEISEKSEIFDDQFSVERPDGSNFTLKIRSTKLEDSAMYFCASKEGAYNEQFFGPGTRLTVL.